This paragraph reports one TCR beta chain. CDR1 SGDLS and CDR2 YYNGEE come from the germline V gene. V lost 3 bases and J lost 8; bases outside the gene matches: 11. The CDR3 length is 16 residues. The record originates from a study of control samples from healthy donors and cancer patients. Assay: immunoSEQ multiplex PCR; the TCRdb copy retains only in-frame clones and omits some. The table shows 130,000 or so clones, with 94% occurring only once. Input material: blood. This TCR came from a man in his forties in good health. The chain couples TRBV9 to TRBJ2-1, with 10 positions matching TRBD2. CDR3 amino acids: CASSARPGTSADEQFF. The CDR3 bases are TGTGCCAGCAGCGCCCGTCCCGGGACTAGCGCGGATGAGCAGTTCTTC.